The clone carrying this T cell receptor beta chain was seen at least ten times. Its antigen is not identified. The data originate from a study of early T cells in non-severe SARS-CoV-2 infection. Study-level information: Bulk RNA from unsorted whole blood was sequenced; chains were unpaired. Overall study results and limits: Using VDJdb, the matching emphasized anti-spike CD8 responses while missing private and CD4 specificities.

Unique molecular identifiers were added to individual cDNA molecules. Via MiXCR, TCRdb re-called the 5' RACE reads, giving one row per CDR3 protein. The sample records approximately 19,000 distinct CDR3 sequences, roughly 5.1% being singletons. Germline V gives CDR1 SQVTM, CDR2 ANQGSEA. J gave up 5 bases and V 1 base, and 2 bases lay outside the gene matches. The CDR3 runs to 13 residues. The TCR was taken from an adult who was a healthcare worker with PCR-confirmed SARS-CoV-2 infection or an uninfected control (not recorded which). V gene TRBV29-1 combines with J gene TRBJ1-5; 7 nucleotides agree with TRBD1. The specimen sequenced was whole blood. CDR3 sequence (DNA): TGCAGCGTTGAAGGAGGGGGCGATCAGCCCCAGCATTTT. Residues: CSVEGGGDQPQHF.